Detailed here is one TCR beta chain. Its antigen is not identified. The junction departs from germline at one end; a sequencing error may be responsible. These data are taken from a study of Ad26.COV2.S vaccination and SARS-CoV-2 variants. Sample treatment: some 19 received Ad26.COV2.S at low or high dose, single or two shots; several received placebo; per-sample allocation not given. Sample collection was performed on day 63 after the first vaccine or placebo injection. In the vaccine, an Ad26 vector expressed the SARS-CoV-2 spike of the Wuhan strain. Study-level results: Reportedly, spike-specific CD8+ and CD4+ T cell responses achieved substantial breadth once vaccination had taken place. People who got the vaccine or the placebo had similar non-spike TCR breadth.

Method: immunoSEQ multiplex PCR; TCRdb's copy keeps in-frame clones and lacks some. The sample shows roughly 350,000 clones, 86% of them seen only once. The clonotype comes from a person between 18 and 60 years old who received the Ad26.COV2.S COVID-19 vaccine or a placebo. Sequences were derived from peripheral blood, sampled in a trial of Ad26.COV2.S vaccine versus placebo.

CDR3: CASSDAPGAPGRF. CDR3 bases: TGTGCCAGCAGCGATGCGCCAGGGGCCCCAGGCCGTTTT. The chain links TRBV12-3 or TRBV12-4 to TRBJ1-3, with D tentatively TRBD1 (6 bases). The CDR3 contains 13 residues.